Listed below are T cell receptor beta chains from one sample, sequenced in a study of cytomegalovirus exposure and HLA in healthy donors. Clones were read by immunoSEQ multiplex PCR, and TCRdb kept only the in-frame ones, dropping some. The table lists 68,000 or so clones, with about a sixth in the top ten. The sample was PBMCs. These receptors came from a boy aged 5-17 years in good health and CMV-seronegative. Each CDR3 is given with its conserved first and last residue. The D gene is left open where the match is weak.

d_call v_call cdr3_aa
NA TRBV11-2 CASSPGEYQETQYF
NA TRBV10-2 CATGGRRYNEQFF
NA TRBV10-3 CAISDPADSDTEAFF
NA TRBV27 CASSPGIWGGNYGYTF
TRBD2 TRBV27 CASSYGLSGISREQYF
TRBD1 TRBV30 CAGTGGGITTDTQYF
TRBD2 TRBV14 CASSQGEGEVAGFSTDTQYF
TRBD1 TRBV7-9 CASRPTGDTEAFF
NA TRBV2 CASSESRTNTEAFF
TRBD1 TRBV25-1 CASRDRGRESGNTIYF
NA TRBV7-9 CASSLASGGFYEQYF
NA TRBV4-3 CASSQGGRGANEKLFF
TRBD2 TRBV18 CASSIPSGGPVETQYF
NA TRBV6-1 CASSVPPSQPQHF
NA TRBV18 CASSTGISNQPQHF
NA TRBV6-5 CATQKGGTDTQYF
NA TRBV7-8 CASSLGRFSYEQYF
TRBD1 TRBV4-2 CASSQGTGNEKLFF
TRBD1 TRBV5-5 CASSHTGEEQYF
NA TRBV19 CASSINPRDGYTF
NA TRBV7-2 CASSYSNTEAFF
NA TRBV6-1 CASSEARTADTQYF